These T cell receptor beta chains were read from a single sample in a study of blood T cell repertoires in COVID-19. TCRdb keeps only in-frame clones here, not all; method: immunoSEQ multiplex PCR. This table holds roughly 200,000 clones, around 90% found once. Sequenced input: peripheral blood. These receptors were obtained from a man aged 40-55 years with acute or convalescent COVID-19. CDR3s include the opening cysteine and the closing phenylalanine or tryptophan. The D gene is left open where the match is weak. Clone size is not always given. Where it is, it says once, few, many or a class for expanded clones.

clone_size: -
d_call: -
j_call: TRBJ1-1
v_call: TRBV12-3/TRBV12-4
cdr3_aa: CASSFTGGTEAFF
cdr3_nt: TGTGCCAGCAGCTTCACGGGGGGCACTGAAGCTTTCTTT

clone_size: -
d_call: -
j_call: TRBJ2-7
v_call: TRBV5-8
cdr3_aa: CASSLIESRTYEQYF
cdr3_nt: TGTGCCAGCAGCTTGATTGAGAGCAGGACCTACGAGCAGTACTTC

clone_size: -
d_call: TRBD1
j_call: TRBJ2-2
v_call: TRBV15
cdr3_aa: CATSILQGTGELFF
cdr3_nt: TGTGCCACCAGCATTTTACAGGGGACCGGGGAGCTGTTTTTT

clone_size: -
d_call: TRBD2
j_call: TRBJ2-7
v_call: TRBV10-3
cdr3_aa: CAITGEGRYEQYF
cdr3_nt: TGTGCCATCACGGGGGAGGGCCGCTACGAGCAGTACTTC

clone_size: -
d_call: -
j_call: TRBJ1-3
v_call: TRBV9
cdr3_aa: CASSVTGPGNTIYF
cdr3_nt: TGTGCCAGCAGCGTCACAGGGCCTGGAAACACCATATATTTT

clone_size: -
d_call: TRBD1
j_call: TRBJ2-2
v_call: TRBV12-3/TRBV12-4
cdr3_aa: CASSDRATGELFF
cdr3_nt: TGTGCCAGCAGTGACAGGGCCACCGGGGAGCTGTTTTTT

clone_size: -
d_call: TRBD2
j_call: TRBJ2-5
v_call: TRBV4-2
cdr3_aa: CASSQDPVAGGQETQYF
cdr3_nt: TGTGCCAGCAGCCAAGATCCGGTAGCGGGGGGCCAAGAGACCCAGTACTTC

clone_size: -
d_call: -
j_call: TRBJ2-7
v_call: TRBV9
cdr3_aa: CASSGDTNYEQYF
cdr3_nt: TGTGCCAGCAGCGGGGACACCAACTACGAGCAGTACTTC

clone_size: -
d_call: TRBD2
j_call: TRBJ2-7
v_call: TRBV7-2
cdr3_aa: CASSLLLAGGPRQSEQYF
cdr3_nt: TGTGCCAGCAGCTTACTCCTAGCGGGGGGGCCCCGGCAGAGCGAGCAGTACTTC

clone_size: -
d_call: -
j_call: TRBJ1-2
v_call: TRBV28
cdr3_aa: CASSFSQVGYTF
cdr3_nt: TGTGCCAGCAGTTTCTCCCAGGTTGGCTACACCTTC

clone_size: -
d_call: -
j_call: TRBJ2-3
v_call: TRBV7-2
cdr3_aa: CASLAASSTDTQYF
cdr3_nt: TGTGCCAGCCTGGCGGCCTCTAGCACAGATACGCAGTATTTT

clone_size: -
d_call: -
j_call: TRBJ2-3
v_call: TRBV6-4
cdr3_aa: CASSWRVPTDTQYF
cdr3_nt: TGTGCCAGCAGCTGGCGGGTGCCAACAGATACGCAGTATTTT

clone_size: -
d_call: -
j_call: TRBJ2-1
v_call: TRBV5-5
cdr3_aa: CASSRETSLGQYNEQFF
cdr3_nt: TGTGCCAGCAGCCGAGAGACTAGTCTAGGGCAATACAATGAGCAGTTCTTC

clone_size: once
d_call: -
j_call: TRBJ2-5
v_call: TRBV3-1/TRBV3-2
cdr3_aa: CASSLRSTGSAETQYF
cdr3_nt: TGTGCCAGCAGCCTACGATCAACAGGGTCTGCGGAGACCCAGTACTTC

clone_size: once
d_call: -
j_call: TRBJ2-7
v_call: TRBV7-8
cdr3_aa: CASSLAASYEQYF
cdr3_nt: TGTGCCAGCAGCTTAGCAGCCTCCTACGAGCAGTACTTC

clone_size: once
d_call: TRBD1
j_call: TRBJ1-2
v_call: TRBV7-9
cdr3_aa: CASSPAVDRGIGGYTF
cdr3_nt: TGTGCCAGCAGCCCCGCCGTTGACAGGGGTATCGGTGGCTACACCTTC

clone_size: -
d_call: TRBD1
j_call: TRBJ2-7
v_call: TRBV28
cdr3_aa: CASSTYPGQGYEQYF
cdr3_nt: TGTGCCAGCAGTACTTACCCGGGACAGGGCTACGAGCAGTACTTC

clone_size: -
d_call: TRBD1
j_call: TRBJ1-5
v_call: TRBV6-2/TRBV6-3
cdr3_aa: CASSFLAKQGADNQPQHF
cdr3_nt: TGTGCCAGCAGTTTCCTGGCCAAACAGGGGGCGGACAATCAGCCCCAGCATTTT

clone_size: few
d_call: -
j_call: TRBJ1-5
v_call: TRBV6-2/TRBV6-3
cdr3_aa: CASSPRPRQPQHF
cdr3_nt: TGTGCCAGCAGTCCCAGGCCTCGGCAGCCCCAGCATTTT

clone_size: -
d_call: TRBD1
j_call: TRBJ2-2
v_call: TRBV6-6
cdr3_aa: CASRIQGANTGELFF
cdr3_nt: TGTGCCAGCAGGATACAGGGGGCGAACACCGGGGAGCTGTTTTTT

clone_size: -
d_call: -
j_call: TRBJ2-3
v_call: TRBV3-1/TRBV3-2
cdr3_aa: CASSPGGGEDTDTQYF
cdr3_nt: TGTGCCAGCAGCCCCGGAGGTGGAGAAGACACAGATACGCAGTATTTT

clone_size: -
d_call: TRBD2
j_call: TRBJ2-3
v_call: TRBV24-1
cdr3_aa: CATSDPAPSGGTDTQYF
cdr3_nt: TGTGCCACCAGTGATCCCGCCCCTAGCGGGGGCACAGATACGCAGTATTTT

clone_size: once
d_call: -
j_call: TRBJ2-2
v_call: TRBV30
cdr3_aa: CAWSSLNTGELFF
cdr3_nt: TGTGCCTGGAGTTCGTTAAACACCGGGGAGCTGTTTTTT

clone_size: once
d_call: TRBD1
j_call: TRBJ2-1
v_call: TRBV29-1
cdr3_aa: CSVADRGQYNEQFF
cdr3_nt: TGCAGCGTCGCGGACAGGGGGCAGTACAATGAGCAGTTCTTC

clone_size: once
d_call: TRBD1
j_call: TRBJ2-1
v_call: TRBV7-7
cdr3_aa: CASSSYRDRGWGEQFF
cdr3_nt: TGTGCCAGCAGCTCATACCGGGACAGGGGGTGGGGTGAGCAGTTCTTC

clone_size: -
d_call: -
j_call: TRBJ2-3
v_call: TRBV4-1
cdr3_aa: CASSQENQAMDTQYF
cdr3_nt: TGCGCCAGCAGCCAAGAAAATCAAGCAATGGATACGCAGTATTTT

clone_size: -
d_call: -
j_call: TRBJ1-2
v_call: TRBV7-2
cdr3_aa: CASSLEAGSSFVYGYTF
cdr3_nt: TGTGCCAGCAGCTTAGAGGCAGGTTCGAGTTTCGTATATGGCTACACCTTC

clone_size: -
d_call: TRBD1
j_call: TRBJ2-1
v_call: TRBV7-3
cdr3_aa: CASSLRATGATYNEQFF
cdr3_nt: TGTGCCAGCAGCTTAAGGGCGACAGGGGCAACTTACAATGAGCAGTTCTTC

clone_size: -
d_call: -
j_call: TRBJ1-1
v_call: TRBV30
cdr3_aa: CAWSQVNTEAFF
cdr3_nt: TGTGCCTGGAGCCAGGTGAACACTGAAGCTTTCTTT

clone_size: -
d_call: -
j_call: TRBJ2-7
v_call: TRBV5-6
cdr3_aa: CASSPDTGSYEQYF
cdr3_nt: TGTGCCAGCAGCCCGGACACCGGCTCCTACGAGCAGTACTTC

clone_size: -
d_call: -
j_call: TRBJ1-2
v_call: TRBV5-4
cdr3_aa: CASSLGGNGYTF
cdr3_nt: TGTGCCAGCAGCTTAGGAGGGAACGGCTACACCTTC

clone_size: once
d_call: -
j_call: TRBJ2-2
v_call: TRBV24-1
cdr3_aa: CATSDPGSRSGELFF
cdr3_nt: TGTGCCACCAGTGATCCCGGGAGCCGTTCAGGGGAGCTGTTTTTT

clone_size: -
d_call: -
j_call: TRBJ1-5
v_call: TRBV15
cdr3_aa: CATSRDLAYREIDNQPQHF
cdr3_nt: TGTGCCACCAGCAGAGATCTAGCTTACAGGGAGATCGACAATCAGCCCCAGCATTTT

clone_size: -
d_call: TRBD1
j_call: TRBJ1-1
v_call: TRBV30
cdr3_aa: CAWSRGQGASEAFF
cdr3_nt: TGTGCCTGGAGTAGAGGACAGGGGGCCTCTGAAGCTTTCTTT

clone_size: -
d_call: -
j_call: TRBJ2-4
v_call: TRBV3-1/TRBV3-2
cdr3_aa: CASSQGQLNIQYF
cdr3_nt: TGTGCCAGCAGCCAAGGTCAATTGAACATTCAGTACTTC

clone_size: -
d_call: TRBD1
j_call: TRBJ2-7
v_call: TRBV4-2
cdr3_aa: CASSQGQGVLQREQYF
cdr3_nt: TGTGCCAGCAGCCAGGGACAGGGGGTCCTACAGCGGGAGCAGTACTTC

clone_size: -
d_call: -
j_call: TRBJ2-3
v_call: TRBV7-9
cdr3_aa: CASSPRGGGSTDTQYF
cdr3_nt: TGTGCCAGCAGCCCGCGAGGAGGCGGTAGCACAGATACGCAGTATTTT

clone_size: -
d_call: -
j_call: TRBJ2-1
v_call: TRBV4-2
cdr3_aa: CASSQRSEGGLYNEQFF
cdr3_nt: TGTGCCAGCAGCCAAAGATCGGAGGGGGGGCTGTACAATGAGCAGTTCTTC

clone_size: -
d_call: -
j_call: TRBJ2-3
v_call: TRBV9
cdr3_aa: CASSVVGWASTDTQYF
cdr3_nt: TGTGCCAGCAGCGTAGTCGGTTGGGCTAGCACAGATACGCAGTATTTT

clone_size: -
d_call: TRBD1
j_call: TRBJ1-2
v_call: TRBV3-1/TRBV3-2
cdr3_aa: CASSQDDRAYGYTF
cdr3_nt: TGTGCCAGCAGCCAAGATGACAGGGCCTATGGCTACACCTTC

clone_size: -
d_call: TRBD1
j_call: TRBJ1-1
v_call: TRBV11-3
cdr3_aa: CASSLKGAGPNTEAFF
cdr3_nt: TGTGCCAGCAGCTTAAAGGGGGCGGGCCCGAACACTGAAGCTTTCTTT

clone_size: -
d_call: TRBD1
j_call: TRBJ2-2
v_call: TRBV27
cdr3_aa: CASRQGAMYTGELFF
cdr3_nt: TGTGCCAGCAGACAGGGGGCGATGTACACCGGGGAGCTGTTTTTT

clone_size: -
d_call: TRBD2
j_call: TRBJ2-5
v_call: TRBV5-1
cdr3_aa: CASSLMTSGEETQYF
cdr3_nt: TGCGCCAGCAGCTTGATGACTAGCGGGGAAGAGACCCAGTACTTC

clone_size: -
d_call: TRBD1
j_call: TRBJ1-2
v_call: TRBV2
cdr3_aa: CASSPGGSNYGYTF
cdr3_nt: TGTGCCAGCAGTCCAGGGGGGTCTAACTATGGCTACACCTTC

clone_size: -
d_call: TRBD2
j_call: TRBJ2-1
v_call: TRBV6-5
cdr3_aa: CASSYSGGGSYNEQFF
cdr3_nt: TGTGCCAGCAGTTACTCGGGGGGAGGGTCCTACAATGAGCAGTTCTTC

clone_size: -
d_call: TRBD1
j_call: TRBJ2-7
v_call: TRBV18
cdr3_aa: CASSLGQDYEQYF
cdr3_nt: TGTGCCAGCTCTCTTGGACAGGACTACGAGCAGTACTTC

clone_size: -
d_call: -
j_call: TRBJ2-2
v_call: TRBV27
cdr3_aa: CASRILANTGELFF
cdr3_nt: TGTGCCAGCCGCATTCTAGCGAACACCGGGGAGCTGTTTTTT

clone_size: -
d_call: TRBD2
j_call: TRBJ2-2
v_call: TRBV9
cdr3_aa: CASSVGGLAGGPLTGELFF
cdr3_nt: TGTGCCAGCAGCGTAGGAGGACTAGCGGGGGGGCCGCTCACCGGGGAGCTGTTTTTT

clone_size: once
d_call: -
j_call: TRBJ2-3
v_call: TRBV10-3
cdr3_aa: CAIRGAGALDTQYF
cdr3_nt: TGTGCCATCAGGGGGGCGGGGGCCTTAGATACGCAGTATTTT

clone_size: -
d_call: -
j_call: TRBJ1-2
v_call: TRBV9
cdr3_aa: CASSETAANYGYTF
cdr3_nt: TGTGCCAGCAGCGAAACAGCCGCTAACTATGGCTACACCTTC

clone_size: -
d_call: TRBD1
j_call: TRBJ2-5
v_call: TRBV5-4
cdr3_aa: CASSSTGVPETQYF
cdr3_nt: TGTGCCAGCAGCTCGACAGGGGTCCCAGAGACCCAGTACTTC

clone_size: -
d_call: TRBD1
j_call: TRBJ1-2
v_call: TRBV24-1
cdr3_aa: CATSDPGTGEGYGYTF
cdr3_nt: TGTGCCACCAGTGATCCAGGGACAGGGGAAGGCTATGGCTACACCTTC

clone_size: -
d_call: TRBD1
j_call: TRBJ2-6
v_call: TRBV27
cdr3_aa: CASSFGTGFSGANVLTF
cdr3_nt: TGTGCCAGCAGTTTTGGGACAGGGTTCTCTGGGGCCAACGTCCTGACTTTC

clone_size: -
d_call: -
j_call: TRBJ2-3
v_call: TRBV7-2
cdr3_aa: CASSFVDTQYF
cdr3_nt: TGTGCCAGCAGCTTCGTGGATACGCAGTATTTT

clone_size: -
d_call: -
j_call: TRBJ1-2
v_call: TRBV7-9
cdr3_aa: CASSFPLYGYTF
cdr3_nt: TGTGCCAGCAGTTTCCCACTATATGGCTACACCTTC

clone_size: -
d_call: TRBD1
j_call: TRBJ2-7
v_call: TRBV6-5
cdr3_aa: CASSYSATGSLQYF
cdr3_nt: TGTGCCAGCAGTTACTCAGCGACAGGGTCACTGCAGTACTTC